Following are 19 T cell receptor beta chains from one sample sequenced in a study of T-cell memory formation after mild COVID-19. TCRdb processed the 5' RACE reads anew with MiXCR; each CDR3 protein has one entry. Counted here are approximately 560,000 distinct CDR3 sequences, 15% to 20% occurring once; the ten biggest clones make up about 7.5%. The sequenced sample was PBMCs or a T cell subset sorted from them (not recorded which). The receptors come from an adult woman who had mild COVID-19 (a few samples of this study predate the infection). Cell type and time point are not known.

This clonotype has only a few counts. The CDR3 bases are TGTGCCAGCAGCACTAGGTGGGAGTACAATGAGCAGTTCTTC. Translating gives CASSTRWEYNEQFF. The V and J genes are TRBV7-8 and TRBJ2-1, with D perhaps matching TRBD2 (5 bases). The V gene lost 5 bases and the J gene lost 4 bases, with 12 bases spanning the gap. From germline, CDR1 is SGHVS and CDR2 FQNEAQ. This CDR3 region has 14 residues. The full variable domain, its missing parts supplied by reference TRBV7-8 and TRBJ2-1, is GAGVSQSPRYKVAKRGQDVALRCDPISGHVSLFWYQQALGQGPEFLTYFQNEAQLDKSGLPSDRFFAERPEGSVSTLKIQRTQQEDSAVYLCASSTRWEYNEQFFGPGTRLTVL.

The V gene is TRBV7-2, the J gene TRBJ2-2, with 13 bases identical to TRBD2. The V segment lost 2 bases and the J segment 1 base; nucleotides outside the gene matches: 7. CDR3 length equals 19 residues. CDR1 SGHTA and CDR2 FQGNSA come from the germline V gene. The CDR3: CASSLIRLAGGLNTGELFF. CDR3 nucleotide sequence: TGTGCCAGCAGCTTAATTCGACTAGCGGGGGGCCTGAACACCGGGGAGCTGTTTTTT.

The V call is TRBV7-8, the J call TRBJ1-5; perhaps TRBD1 as D (5 bases). V was clipped by 4 bases and J by 9 bases, with 13 bases between them. Germline V gene lookup returns CDR1 SGHVS and CDR2 FQNEAQ. This CDR3 comprises 13 residues. The CDR3 reads CASSSGGPGPQHF. Here the CDR3 DNA reads TGTGCCAGCAGCTCCGGGGGACCAGGGCCCCAGCATTTT.

V is TRBV10-3 and J is TRBJ1-1, with unresolved D. This CDR3 spans 16 amino acids. V gave up 0 bases and J gave up 0 bases, with 11 bases separating them. CDR1 is ENHRY, CDR2 SYGVKD, per germline. This chain's CDR3 is CAISESLGSMNTEAFF. CDR3 DNA sequence: TGTGCCATCAGTGAGTCATTGGGGAGCATGAACACTGAAGCTTTCTTT.

CDR3 residues: CASTPPGGSDTEAFF. CDR3 DNA sequence: TGTGCCAGCACCCCGCCGGGGGGGTCGGATACTGAAGCTTTCTTT. The chain combines TRBV7-9 with TRBJ1-1; a possible D gene is TRBD1 (5 bases). This CDR3 is 15 amino acids long. Germline CDR1 reads SEHNR; CDR2 reads FQNEAQ (reference sequence). Deletions cut 7 bases from V and 5 bases from J, with 20 bases between.

This clonotype was counted between two and nine times. This chain connects TRBV29-1 to TRBJ2-1; D is undetermined. V lost 3 bases, J lost 4 bases, and 10 bases lay in between. The germline V gene has CDR1 SQVTM and CDR2 ANQGSEA. This CDR3 contains 13 residues. The CDR3 DNA reads TGCAGCGTTGACGATACCTTTTACAATGAGCAGTTCTTC. It translates to CSVDDTFYNEQFF.

V and J are TRBV29-1 and TRBJ2-7, with D hard to call. The germline CDR1 and CDR2 sequences are SQVTM and ANQGSEA. The V end lost 1 base, the J end lost 0 bases, and 7 bases lay between the germline ends. The CDR3 contains 13 residues. CDR3 DNA sequence: TGCAGCGTTGAAGGAAGGTACTCCTACGAGCAGTACTTC. Translating it yields CSVEGRYSYEQYF.

The chain recombines TRBV24-1 with TRBJ2-1; tentatively, D is TRBD2 (5 bases). In germline, CDR1 is KGHDR, CDR2 SFDVKD. V was clipped by 6 bases and J by 10 bases, with 9 bases between them. CDR3 length: 11 amino acids. CDR3 loop: CATSLSGEQFF. The CDR3 DNA reads as TGTGCCACCAGTCTCAGCGGCGAGCAGTTCTTC.

The DNA for the CDR3 is TGTGCCAGCAGTGAAGCACATTCCGATGGCTACACCTTC. Protein sequence: CASSEAHSDGYTF. The chain couples TRBV2 to TRBJ1-2; D is uncertain. V gave up 0 bases and J gave up 6 bases, with 8 bases separating them. The CDR3 covers 13 residues. The germline CDR1 and CDR2 sequences are SNHLY and FYNNEI.

This rearrangement joins TRBV6-6 to TRBJ2-1, with D maybe TRBD2 (6 bases). The CDR3 contains 13 residues. Per germline, CDR1 MNHNY and CDR2 SVGAGI (reference sequence). V was trimmed by 7 bases and J by 10 bases, leaving 17 bases between them. DNA of the CDR3: TGTGCCAGCACTATACGGGTGGCGGGGGAGCAGTTCTTC. Its translation is CASTIRVAGEQFF.

The J gene is TRBJ2-7, the V gene TRBV3-1; D might be TRBD2 (6 bases). Per germline, CDR1 LGHDT and CDR2 YNNKEL (reference sequence). The CDR3 covers 16 residues. Trimming removed 0 bases from V and 1 base from J, with 13 bases in between. CDR3 loop: CASSQDGGATSYEQYF. Here the CDR3 DNA reads TGTGCCAGCAGCCAAGATGGCGGGGCCACTTCCTACGAGCAGTACTTC.

This clonotype was seen a few times. The chain employs TRBV7-9 and TRBJ2-5; D is perhaps TRBD2 (6 bases). This CDR3 contains 15 residues. Trimming took 1 base from V and 4 from J, leaving 13 bases between them. CDR1 is SEHNR and CDR2 is FQNEAQ in the germline V gene (reference sequence). The CDR3 spells CASSLERGLGETQYF. The CDR3 DNA reads TGTGCCAGCAGCTTAGAACGGGGACTGGGAGAGACCCAGTACTTC.

The chain carries TRBV29-1 and TRBJ1-2; tentative D call: TRBD1 (5 bases). The CDR3 length is 11 residues. With 7 bases removed from V and 4 bases from J, the gap between germline ends came to 10 bases. Germline V CDR1 and CDR2: SQVTM, ANQGSEA. CDR3 sequence reads: CSAQGGYGYTF. The CDR3, as DNA: TGCAGCGCCCAGGGTGGCTATGGCTACACCTTC.

This clonotype was seen only a few times. The chain links TRBV7-9 to TRBJ2-1, with D possibly being TRBD2 (6 bases). Trimming left V 5 bases short and J 9 bases short, with 11 bases between. The germline V gene encodes CDR1 SEHNR and CDR2 FQNEAQ (reference sequence). The CDR3 totals 12 residues. The DNA for the CDR3 is TGTGCCAGCAGCCGGGTGGGGGGTGAGCAGTTCTTC. Translating gives CASSRVGGEQFF.

The chain combines TRBV19 with TRBJ2-1; 7 nucleotides align to TRBD2. V dropped 3 bases and J dropped 2; count of bases not matched to a gene: 4. The germline CDR1 and CDR2 sequences are LNHDA and SQIVND (reference sequence). The CDR3 has 15 residues. The CDR3 DNA is TGTGCCAGTAGTATTCCCCGGGGGGCCTACAATGAGCAGTTCTTC. This sequence encodes CASSIPRGAYNEQFF.

This clonotype was counted a few times. Here the CDR3 DNA reads TGTGCCAGCAGCTTCGCTTCTGAAGCTTTCTTT. Encoded protein: CASSFASEAFF. This chain links TRBV7-9 with TRBJ1-1; no firm D call. The CDR3 spans 11 residues. Per germline, CDR1 SEHNR and CDR2 FQNEAQ (reference sequence). V was cut by 3 bases and J by 6 bases, with 5 bases left in between.

This clonotype was picked up a small number of times. The chain couples TRBV15 to TRBJ2-7; D possibly corresponds to TRBD1 (5 bases). The CDR3 runs to 16 residues. The germline V and J ends were trimmed by 0 bases and 3 bases, with 15 bases remaining between them. Germline CDR1 is LNHNV and CDR2 is YYDKDF (reference sequence). CDR3 region: CATSRDFRDRYYEQYF. The CDR3 coding sequence is TGTGCCACCAGCAGAGATTTCAGGGATCGTTACTACGAGCAGTACTTC.

The chain has TRBV20-1 and TRBJ1-3; D call uncertain. Germline assignment: CDR1 DFQATT and CDR2 SNEGSKA (reference sequence). The CDR3 runs to 14 residues. V lost 3 bases and J 4 bases, leaving 13 bases between the germline ends. The CDR3 DNA reads as TGCAGTGCTAGTCCCAACCTCAGGGGAAACACCATATATTTT. Translated: CSASPNLRGNTIYF.

The chain couples TRBV3-1 to TRBJ2-7; D gene ambiguous. The ends were cut back, 5 bases at V and 2 bases at J, with 7 bases in the middle. Germline CDR1 reads LGHDT; CDR2 reads YNNKEL (reference sequence). This CDR3 contains 12 residues. The CDR3: CASSVEPYEQYF. Written as DNA, the CDR3 is TGTGCCAGCAGCGTTGAACCCTACGAGCAGTACTTC.